The 23 T cell receptor beta chains below come from one sample, sequenced in a study of T cell changes during pregnancy in multiple sclerosis. Only in-frame clones appear in the TCRdb table, and some are missing; sequencing was by immunoSEQ multiplex PCR. The data hold roughly 84,000 clones, with around 93% observed a single time. Sequencing was performed on peripheral blood, taken in the third trimester of pregnancy. Every receptor here comes from a female donor in good health, enrolled as a control in a pregnancy study.

This chain connects TRBV4-1 to TRBJ2-7; 8 bases line up with TRBD2. The germline gives CDR1 MGHRA, CDR2 YSYEKL. CDR3 length: 16 residues. The junction had 11 bases not matched to a gene; V was cut back by 4 bases and J by 3 bases. The CDR3 DNA reads as TGCGCCAGCAGCCGGAACCCCAGCGGGAGTCTCTACGAGCAGTACTTC. Translating gives CASSRNPSGSLYEQYF.

The chain joins TRBV2 to TRBJ2-1; 7 bases agree with TRBD2. V was clipped by 4 bases and J by 9 bases; unmatched bases: 3. The CDR3 length is 12 residues. Germline V gene sequence: CDR1 SNHLY, CDR2 FYNNEI. This CDR3 is CASSGGGAEQFF. In DNA, the CDR3 is TGTGCCAGCAGTGGGGGGGGAGCTGAGCAGTTCTTC.

The chain uses TRBV4-1 and TRBJ2-7, with D maybe TRBD1 (6 bases). The CDR3 loop spans 16 amino acids. CDR1 and CDR2 from the germline V gene are MGHRA and YSYEKL. Trimming pared 0 bases from V and 0 bases from J, leaving 12 bases between. The chain's CDR3 is CASSQEYRVVSYEQYF. The CDR3, as DNA: TGCGCCAGCAGCCAAGAGTACAGGGTGGTCTCCTACGAGCAGTACTTC.

This chain uses TRBV15 with TRBJ2-2, with D perhaps matching TRBD2 (6 bases). CDR1 and CDR2 (germline): LNHNV, YYDKDF (reference sequence). The CDR3 runs 14 residues. V was trimmed by 2 bases and J by 8 bases, leaving 12 bases between them. The CDR3 protein is CATSRREGGGELFF. CDR3 in DNA: TGTGCCACCAGCAGAAGAGAGGGAGGAGGGGAGCTGTTTTTT.

In this sample, this clone turned up once. The gene calls are TRBV5-1 and TRBJ2-1; TRBD2 agrees at 10 bases. The V segment lost 1 base and the J segment 4 bases; nucleotides outside the gene matches: 2. The CDR3 covers 15 residues. CDR1 and CDR2 (germline): SGHRS, YFSETQ. CDR3 sequence reads: CASSLRLAGYNEQFF. The CDR3 DNA follows: TGCGCCAGCAGCTTGAGACTAGCGGGTTACAATGAGCAGTTCTTC.

A single count supports this clone. The gene calls are TRBV19 and TRBJ1-1; 9 bases fit TRBD1. There are 14 residues in the CDR3. The germline gives CDR1 LNHDA, CDR2 SQIVND (reference sequence). J lost 4 bases, V lost 7 bases, and 7 bases had no gene match. Here the CDR3 reads CASNTGGAGTEAFF. The CDR3 DNA reads TGTGCCAGTAATACAGGGGGCGCGGGCACTGAAGCTTTCTTT.

This clone was seen only once. This chain joins TRBV19 and TRBJ2-7, with TRBD1 matching 8 bases. Germline values: CDR1 LNHDA, CDR2 SQIVND (reference sequence). V shed 4 bases, J shed 6 bases, and the junction held 8 bases outside the gene matches. CDR3 length: 14 amino acids. The CDR3 nucleotides read TGTGCCAGTAGTAGGGCAGGGGGCAGATTCGAGCAGTACTTC. This sequence encodes CASSRAGGRFEQYF.

This chain uses TRBV5-6 with TRBJ2-5; perhaps TRBD2 as D (6 bases). The CDR3 extends over 14 amino acids. The V gene lost 4 bases and the J gene lost 5 bases, with 15 bases spanning the gap. Germline V gives CDR1 SGHDT, CDR2 YYEEEE. The chain's CDR3 is CASSPISREETQYF. CDR3 nucleotides: TGTGCCAGCAGCCCCATAAGTCGGGAGGAGACCCAGTACTTC.

The chain links TRBV5-1 to TRBJ2-1, with TRBD1 as a possible D gene (5 bases). Germline values: CDR1 SGHRS, CDR2 YFSETQ. The germline V and J ends were trimmed by 3 bases and 4 bases, with 14 bases remaining between them. The CDR3 consists of 15 residues. The CDR3 DNA is TGCGCCAGCAGCTCAGACGGACGGACATACAATGAGCAGTTCTTC. Protein: CASSSDGRTYNEQFF. The variable domain in full, completed from reference TRBV5-1 and TRBJ2-1, reads KAGVTQTPRYLIKTRGQQVTLSCSPISGHRSVSWYQQTPGQGLQFLFEYFSETQRNKGNFPGRFSGRQFSNSRSEMNVSTLELGDSALYLCASSSDGRTYNEQFFGPGTRLTVL.

This chain joins TRBV27 and TRBJ2-1; 10 positions agree with TRBD1. The V segment lost 7 bases and the J segment 2 bases; nucleotides outside the gene matches: 5. There are 15 residues in the CDR3. Germline assignment: CDR1 MNHEY and CDR2 SMNVEV (reference sequence). CDR3 loop: CASTTGTGAYNEQFF. The CDR3 coding sequence is TGTGCCAGCACCACCGGGACAGGGGCCTACAATGAGCAGTTCTTC.

The V gene is TRBV27, the J gene TRBJ1-1, with TRBD1 matching 8 bases. The CDR3 is 16 amino acids. Germline CDR1 and CDR2: MNHEY and SMNVEV (reference sequence). Trimming removed 5 bases from V and 0 bases from J; junction bases left unmatched: 8. The CDR3 loop is CASSPSDRVLNTEAFF. The CDR3, as DNA: TGTGCCAGCAGTCCATCGGACAGGGTACTGAACACTGAAGCTTTCTTT.

DNA of the CDR3: TGTGCCAGCAGAGCTAGCGGGAGAGGAACAGATACGCAGTATTTT. The encoded protein is CASRASGRGTDTQYF. V and J are TRBV25-1 and TRBJ2-3, with TRBD2 matching 10 bases. Germline CDR1 and CDR2: MGHDK and SYGVNS. This CDR3 comprises 15 residues. V trimming: 6 bases; J trimming: 3 bases; junction bases outside the gene matches: 6.

This clone was counted only a few times. This chain links TRBV7-9 with TRBJ1-1; 7 bases map to TRBD1. CDR3 size: 14 residues. The trim removed 1 base at V and 10 bases at J, leaving 9 bases unmatched. Germline CDR1 and CDR2: SEHNR and FQNEAQ (reference sequence). The CDR3 sequence is CASSLGLGGVRAFF. The CDR3 DNA reads TGTGCCAGCAGCTTAGGTTTAGGGGGCGTGAGAGCTTTCTTT.

CDR3 in amino acids: CAWTVMVEQYF. The CDR3 coding sequence is TGTGCCTGGACAGTGATGGTAGAGCAGTACTTC. The rearrangement joins TRBV30 to TRBJ2-7, with D hard to call. The germline V and J ends were trimmed by 4 bases and 7 bases, with 11 bases remaining between them. Looked up from germline, CDR1 is GTSNPN and CDR2 is SVGIG (reference sequence). This CDR3 comprises 11 residues.

This sequence joins TRBV28 and TRBJ2-7; maybe TRBD2 (5 bases). From germline, CDR1 is MDHEN and CDR2 SYDVKM. V lost 4 bases, J lost 2 bases, and 9 bases lay in between. CDR3 length: 13 residues. The CDR3 here is CASSSGIPYEQYF. The CDR3 bases are TGTGCCAGCAGTTCCGGGATCCCCTACGAGCAGTACTTC. The entire variable domain, with the rest obtained from reference TRBV28 and TRBJ2-7, is as follows: DVKVTQSSRYLVKRTGEKVFLECVQDMDHENMFWYRQDPGLGLRLIYFSYDVKMKEKGDIPEGYSVSREKKERFSLILESASTNQTSMYLCASSSGIPYEQYFGPGTRLTVT.

In this sample, this clone turned up a few times. Germline and junction disagree at one end, which may indicate a read error. This chain links TRBV7-9 with TRBJ1-2; 9 bases are shared with TRBD1. The CDR3 runs 12 residues. The germline V gene encodes CDR1 SEHNR and CDR2 FQNEAQ (reference sequence). CDR3 region: CASSLTQGAGSF. For the CDR3, the DNA is TGTGCCAGCAGCCTAACACAGGGGGCTGGTTCCTTC. Looking up the rest from reference TRBV7-9 and TRBJ1-2 gives the full variable domain: DTGVSQNPRHKITKRGQNVTFRCDPISEHNRLYWYRQTLGQGPEFLTYFQNEAQLEKSRLLSDRFSAERPKGSFSTLEIQRTEQGDSAMYLCASSLTQGAGSFGSGTRLTVV.

The count of this clone is one. The rearrangement uses TRBV10-3 and TRBJ2-3, with TRBD1 matching over 7 bases. The CDR3 consists of 13 residues. Germline CDR1 reads ENHRY; CDR2 reads SYGVKD. J was trimmed by 6 bases and V by 8 bases; bases with no gene match: 8. The CDR3 region is CAIADRESDTQYF. In nucleotides, the CDR3 is TGTGCCATCGCAGACAGGGAATCTGATACGCAGTATTTT.

CDR3 sequence reads: CASSSAGTSQETQYF. In nucleotides, the CDR3 is TGCGCCAGCAGCTCGGCCGGGACAAGCCAAGAGACCCAGTACTTC. This chain connects TRBV5-1 to TRBJ2-5; possible D gene TRBD1, 6 bases. Trimming pared 3 bases from V and 1 base from J, leaving 13 bases between. The CDR3 is made up of 15 amino acids. Looked up from germline, CDR1 is SGHRS and CDR2 is YFSETQ. Full variable domain (outside the CDR3, taken from reference TRBV5-1 and TRBJ2-5): KAGVTQTPRYLIKTRGQQVTLSCSPISGHRSVSWYQQTPGQGLQFLFEYFSETQRNKGNFPGRFSGRQFSNSRSEMNVSTLELGDSALYLCASSSAGTSQETQYFGPGTRLLVL.

This clone was seen only once. The chain employs TRBV6-1 and TRBJ1-3; D uncertain. The CDR3 contains 11 residues. The germline V and J ends were trimmed by 5 bases and 7 bases, with 6 bases remaining between them. Germline loops: CDR1 MNHNS, CDR2 SASEGT. CDR3 in DNA: TGTGCCAGCAGTTCCCTGAACACCATATATTTT. The encoded protein is CASSSLNTIYF.

This clone was recorded only once. The J gene is TRBJ1-2, the V gene TRBV5-1; D gene uncertain. The V gene's germline CDR1 is SGHRS and CDR2 YFSETQ. The CDR3 is 12 residues long. The V gene lost 0 bases and the J gene lost 7 bases, with 7 bases spanning the gap. The CDR3 coding sequence is TGCGCCAGCAGCTTGGGAGCCGGTGGCTACACCTTC. This gives the protein CASSLGAGGYTF.

The chain has TRBV5-4 and TRBJ2-7; 7 bases are a match to TRBD2. The CDR3 is 13 residues long. Trimming cost V 6 bases and J 4 bases; bases outside gene matches: 7. Germline V gene lookup returns CDR1 SGHNT and CDR2 YYREEE (reference sequence). The CDR3 DNA sequence: TGTGCCAGCAAACCGGGACTACAATACGAGCAGTACTTC. This translates into CASKPGLQYEQYF. Combining the CDR3 with reference TRBV5-4 and TRBJ2-7 gives the whole variable domain ETGVTQSPTHLIKTRGQQVTLRCSSQSGHNTVSWYQQALGQGPQFIFQYYREEENGRGNFPPRFSGLQFPNYSSELNVNALELDDSALYLCASKPGLQYEQYFGPGTRLTVT.

The J gene is TRBJ2-7, the V gene TRBV4-1; 7 nucleotides agree with TRBD2. The CDR3 covers 16 residues. The junction had 11 bases not matched to a gene; V was cut back by 1 base and J by 5 bases. CDR1 is MGHRA and CDR2 is YSYEKL in the germline V gene. CDR3 nucleotide sequence: TGCGCCAGCAGCCAAGGAGTCGAACTAGCGAGCGACGAGCAGTACTTC. Translated: CASSQGVELASDEQYF.

The rearrangement links TRBV19 to TRBJ1-2; TRBD1 agrees at 7 bases. V was pared by 5 bases and J by 3 bases, with 3 bases of the junction left unmatched. The CDR3 has 13 residues. The germline CDR1 and CDR2 sequences are LNHDA and SQIVND (reference sequence). The CDR3 loop reads CASSAQGDYGYTF. The CDR3 nucleotides are TGTGCCAGTAGTGCCCAGGGGGACTATGGCTACACCTTC.